This note documents a single T cell receptor beta chain sequence. As handled by the study authors: Reference gene primers were amplified, and this amplification served to estimate nucleated cell counts. Libraries were prepared by immunoSEQ multiplex PCR; TCRdb keeps only in-frame clonotypes and omits some of them. V and J calls plus clone size are reproduced from that table; the DNA served to infer D and trimming. The top ten hold 5% to 7.5% of the sample, which has roughly 100,000 clones, approximately 80% seen once. Germline lookup yields CDR1 SGDLS and CDR2 YYNGEE. The ends lost 5 bases at V and 1 base at J; junction bases unmatched: 17. This CDR3 region has 19 residues. This entry is derived from a study of blood T cell repertoires in COVID-19. Study summary: Donors in the United States, Italy and Spain gave samples during acute or convalescent COVID-19.

Enrolled during active infection, Seattle patients were then followed longitudinally. The source material was peripheral blood. The sequence was obtained from an elderly man with COVID-19, enrolled during active disease. The chain is built from TRBV9 and TRBJ1-2; 10 nucleotides line up with TRBD1. The CDR3 sequence: CASRPGVMGQGKNNYGYTF. DNA for the CDR3: TGTGCCAGCAGGCCTGGGGTGATGGGACAGGGGAAGAATAACTATGGCTACACCTTC.